The TCR beta chain under discussion was sequenced for a study of cytomegalovirus exposure and HLA in healthy donors. Findings of the study overall: The study put 150 to 200 TCR beta chains on its list as cytomegalovirus-associated. Presence/absence analyses supposed approximately even sequencing depth among donors.

This PCR relied on a set of 60 Vbeta primers and 13 Jbeta primers. Only in-frame clones appear in the TCRdb table, and some are missing; sequencing was by immunoSEQ multiplex PCR. The data show a few hundred thousand clones, about 80% seen once. Trimming pared 2 bases from V and 0 bases from J, leaving 5 bases between. Germline V lookup: CDR1 GTSNPN, CDR2 SVGIG (reference sequence). CDR3 length: 12 amino acids. On this clone itself: Antigen: not known.

The rearrangement links TRBV30 to TRBJ2-7; D is undetermined. Specimen: PBMCs. The source is a woman aged 40-49 years in good health and CMV-seronegative. The CDR3 loop reads CAWSRSSYEQYF. CDR3 nucleotide sequence: TGTGCCTGGAGTCGGAGCTCCTACGAGCAGTACTTC. The full variable domain, rest sourced from reference TRBV30 and TRBJ2-7, is SQTIHQWPATLVQPVGSPLSLECTVEGTSNPNLYWYRQAAGRGLQLLFYSVGIGQISSEVPQNLSASRPQDRQFILSSKKLLLSDSGFYLCAWSRSSYEQYFGPGTRLTVT.